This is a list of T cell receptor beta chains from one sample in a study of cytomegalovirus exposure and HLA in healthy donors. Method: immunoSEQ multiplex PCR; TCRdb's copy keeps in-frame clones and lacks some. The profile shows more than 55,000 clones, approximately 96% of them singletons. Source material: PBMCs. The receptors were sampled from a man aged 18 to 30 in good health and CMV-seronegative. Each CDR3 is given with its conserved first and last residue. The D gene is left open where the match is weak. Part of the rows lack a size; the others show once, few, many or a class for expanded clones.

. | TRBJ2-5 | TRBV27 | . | CASSFIGKTEETQYF | TGTGCCAGCAGTTTCATCGGTAAAACGGAAGAGACCCAGTACTTC
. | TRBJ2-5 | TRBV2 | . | CASSRGSETQYF | TGTGCCAGCAGTCGCGGTTCGGAGACCCAGTACTTC
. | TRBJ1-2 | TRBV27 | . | CASSRQPSYGYTF | TGTGCCAGCAGTCGACAGCCGAGCTATGGCTACACCTTC
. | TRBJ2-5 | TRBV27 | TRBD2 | CASSPTAGGETQYF | TGTGCCAGCAGTCCCACAGCGGGAGGGGAGACCCAGTACTTC
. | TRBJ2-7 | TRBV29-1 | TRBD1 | CSVSGQGSNEQYF | TGCAGCGTTTCAGGACAGGGGTCCAACGAGCAGTACTTC
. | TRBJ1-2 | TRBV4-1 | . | CASSPGPGAYGYTF | TGCGCCAGCAGCCCCGGCCCTGGGGCCTATGGCTACACCTTC
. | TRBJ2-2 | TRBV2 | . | CASSGGLTGELFF | TGTGCCAGCAGTGGTGGACTAACCGGGGAGCTGTTTTTT
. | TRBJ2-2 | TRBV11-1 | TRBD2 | CASSLRLADGELFF | TGTGCCAGCAGCCTGCGACTAGCCGACGGGGAGCTGTTTTTT
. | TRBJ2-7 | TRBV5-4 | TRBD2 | CASSLPGTSGHEQYF | TGTGCCAGCAGCTTACCTGGGACTAGCGGCCACGAGCAGTACTTC
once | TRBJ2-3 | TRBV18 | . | CASSPSPSDTQYF | TGTGCCAGCTCACCATCTCCCTCAGATACGCAGTATTTT
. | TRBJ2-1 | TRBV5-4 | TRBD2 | CASSLGTSGRLGYNEQFF | TGTGCCAGCAGCTTGGGGACTAGCGGGAGACTTGGCTACAATGAGCAGTTCTTC
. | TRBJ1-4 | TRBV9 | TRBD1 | CASSSRQGAYEKLFF | TGTGCCAGCAGCTCCAGACAGGGGGCCTATGAAAAACTGTTTTTT
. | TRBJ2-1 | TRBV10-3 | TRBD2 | CAISVHGLVGSYNEQFF | TGTGCCATCAGTGTTCACGGACTAGTAGGCTCCTACAATGAGCAGTTCTTC
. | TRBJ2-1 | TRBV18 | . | CASSPDTGSYNEQFF | TGTGCCAGCTCACCAGACACGGGATCCTACAATGAGCAGTTCTTC
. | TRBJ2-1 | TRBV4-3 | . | CASSQADEQFF | TGCGCCAGCAGCCAAGCCGATGAGCAGTTCTTC
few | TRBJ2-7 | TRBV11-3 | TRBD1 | CASSLGDRGHDEQYF | TGTGCCAGCAGCTTAGGAGACAGGGGGCATGACGAGCAGTACTTC
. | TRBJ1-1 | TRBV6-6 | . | CASNNPYTEAFF | TGTGCCAGCAACAATCCTTACACTGAAGCTTTCTTT
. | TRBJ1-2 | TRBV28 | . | CASSFQGRVVGYTF | TGTGCCAGCAGTTTCCAGGGCAGGGTGGTTGGCTACACCTTC
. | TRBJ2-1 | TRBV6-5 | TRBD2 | CASSYGLAGVWGEQFF | TGTGCCAGCAGTTACGGCCTAGCGGGAGTCTGGGGTGAGCAGTTCTTC
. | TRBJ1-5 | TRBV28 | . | CASSLWQGSQPQHF | TGTGCCAGCAGTTTATGGCAGGGTAGTCAGCCCCAGCATTTT
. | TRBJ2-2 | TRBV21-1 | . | CASVKQGPQTSGDCSGAEAGELFF | TGTGCCAGCGTGAAACAGGGACCACAAACTAGCGGGGACTGTTCTGGGGCTGAGGCCGGGGAGCTGTTTTTT
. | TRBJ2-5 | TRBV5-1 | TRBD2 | CASSPAGGRETQYF | TGCGCCAGCAGCCCCGCGGGGGGACGGGAGACCCAGTACTTC
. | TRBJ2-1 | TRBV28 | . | CASTRGDINGNEQFF | TGTGCCAGCACCCGTGGCGACATTAATGGGAATGAGCAGTTCTTC
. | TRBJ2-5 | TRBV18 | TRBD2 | CASSPPAWREGGETQYF | TGTGCCAGCTCACCACCGGCGTGGCGGGAGGGCGGAGAGACCCAGTACTTC
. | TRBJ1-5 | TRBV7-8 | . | CASSLVYVTGGGQPQHF | TGTGCCAGCAGCTTAGTCTATGTGACAGGCGGAGGACAGCCCCAGCATTTT
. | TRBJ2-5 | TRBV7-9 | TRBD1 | CASSFGGTGGSETQYF | TGTGCCAGCAGCTTCGGCGGGACAGGGGGCTCGGAGACCCAGTACTTC
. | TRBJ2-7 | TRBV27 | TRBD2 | CASSVSLAGGRSIYEQYF | TGTGCCAGCAGTGTATCCTTAGCGGGAGGTCGGAGTATCTACGAGCAGTACTTC
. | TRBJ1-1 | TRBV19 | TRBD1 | CASSLLPGGTIEAFF | TGTGCCAGTAGTCTCCTTCCAGGGGGGACGATAGAAGCTTTCTTT